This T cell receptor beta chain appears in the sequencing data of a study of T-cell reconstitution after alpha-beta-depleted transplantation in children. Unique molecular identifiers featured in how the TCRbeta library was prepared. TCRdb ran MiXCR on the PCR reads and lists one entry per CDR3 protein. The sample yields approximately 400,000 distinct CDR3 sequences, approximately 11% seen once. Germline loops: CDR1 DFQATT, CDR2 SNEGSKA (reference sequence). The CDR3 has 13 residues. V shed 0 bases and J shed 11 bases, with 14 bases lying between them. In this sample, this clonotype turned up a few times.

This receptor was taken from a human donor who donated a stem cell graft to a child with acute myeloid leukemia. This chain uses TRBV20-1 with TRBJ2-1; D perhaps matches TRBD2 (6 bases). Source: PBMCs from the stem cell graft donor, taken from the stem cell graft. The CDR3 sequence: CSARDPLSGKQFF. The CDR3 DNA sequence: TGCAGTGCTAGAGATCCGCTTAGCGGAAAGCAGTTCTTC.